The source of this T cell receptor beta chain is a study of tumor-infiltrating lymphocytes in primary liver carcinoma (TCRdb year 2017). About the full investigation: Surgical resection was performed in China between late 2015 and 2016 on about 5 patients with histopathologically diagnosed primary liver carcinoma. The five patients, three men and two women aged 30 to 69 years, had hepatocellular carcinoma (four) or combined HCC and intrahepatic cholangiocarcinoma (one). Tumors of the five patients were stage T1-T3 N0M0 with maximum diameters of roughly 4.2 to 11 cm. Each sample produced roughly 3.65 to 7.13 million productive TCRbeta reads, and read depth showed no significant difference between tissue types. TCRbeta repertoire sequencing, expression microarrays and whole-exome sequencing were combined in the study across five regions of each liver tumor, with adjacent normal tissue and blood also included. A total of about 35 specimens from 5 patients, comprising 25 or so tumor regions, 5 adjacent noncancerous liver tissues and 5 peripheral blood samples, were covered by TCRbeta repertoire sequencing. Reproducibility between technical replicate repertoires was high, with correlation coefficients above 0.95 and mean shared-clone rates near 0.89.

Blood RNA was extracted from unsorted whole blood with TRIzol reagent; germline DNA came from the DNeasy Blood & Tissue kit. Chronic HBV infection was present in the patients, and the patients were treatment-naive at sampling. Roughly 3.9 milliliters of peripheral blood were collected into K2EDTA tubes before surgery. The CDR1 and CDR2 encoded by the germline V gene are MNHEY and SVGAGI. The CDR3 runs 15 amino acids, cysteine and phenylalanine included. Only the CDR3 portion is preserved as DNA: 45 bases, with reading frame beginning at the first base. In the case of this clonotype: The target of this receptor is not known. A clone one base away is much larger, so this may be a read error.

Starting from approximately 0.5 ug total RNA, TCRbeta-specific cDNA was produced by reverse transcription with a constant-region primer and ProtoScript II reverse transcriptase. Three nested multiplex PCR rounds, following a slightly modified ARM-PCR procedure, were used to build the TCRbeta libraries. The first two PCR rounds used multiplex TRBV1-TRBV30 forward primers with a Cbeta reverse primer, each for roughly 11 cycles. Sample barcodes and Illumina adapters were added in a final 25-cycle PCR using Deep VentR polymerase. Before sequencing, amplicons of 200-500 bp were gel-purified using a QIAquick gel extraction kit. TCRbeta amplicons were sequenced on an Illumina HiSeq 2500 with 250-bp paired-end reads. Per the authors' processing: To recover full CDR3 sequences, reads were quality-trimmed using Trimmomatic v0.33 and paired reads were then merged using FLASH v1.2.11. V, D and J germline segments were assigned to the rearranged TCRbeta sequences by MiGEC v1.2.1b. VDJtools v1.0.0 computed clonotype statistics and Shannon-Wiener diversity indices. To cut down on sampling bias, every analysis after diversity analysis relied on just the 250 most abundant clonotypes from each sample. The public sequencing data were trimmed at Q25 with fastp and processed into clonotypes with MiXCR by TCRdb, which kept only in-frame beta chains. Rows are combined by CDR3 protein, so each entry shows the most common genes and DNA. For this entry, the V and J calls and clone size follow TCRdb and not the study's own pipeline. Here the sample has 320,000 or so distinct CDR3 sequences; 55% to 65% occur a single time. 9% to 10% of the sample belongs to the ten largest clones.

Study-level results and caveats: Comparison of CD4+ and CD8+ T cell repertoires was precluded by the use of bulk unsorted samples. With just a few patients in the study, the authors point out that the findings should be validated in a larger study. Compared with blood, tumors had a significantly larger share of the repertoire taken up by the top 250 clones (p = 0.039). Only the TCR beta chain was sequenced, which likely underestimates true repertoire diversity because unpaired alpha chains were not captured. Pairs of tumor regions showed greater repertoire overlap (mean 36%) than tumor-adjacent pairs (roughly 17%) or tumor-blood pairs (roughly 15%), which is consistent with antigen-driven expansion.

The chain was built from TRBV6-5 and TRBJ2-1, with no D gene named confidently. Sequencing was performed on peripheral blood. This TCR came from a man aged 35 to 55 with primary liver carcinoma and hepatitis B virus infection. The nucleotides read TGTACCAGCAGTTACCTACCGAGCTCCTACAATGAGCAGTTCTTC. Translated, it reads CTSSYLPSSYNEQFF.